The rows below give T cell receptor beta chains drawn from one sample of a study of radiotherapy plus CTLA-4 blockade in lung cancer. Using immunoSEQ multiplex PCR, the repertoire was profiled, and TCRdb retains in-frame clones only, with some absent. The data hold 58,000 or so clones, with 70% to 85% observed a single time. Sequenced material: peripheral blood, taken from a patient treated with radiotherapy plus ipilimumab. These receptors originate from a human donor with non-small cell lung cancer who had a complete response to radiotherapy plus ipilimumab. CDR3s leave out the opening cysteine and the closing phenylalanine or tryptophan.

V gene	J gene	CDR3 protein
TRBV30	TRBJ1-6	AWSSRTGVNSPLH
TRBV7-2	TRBJ2-7	ASSLALAGANPYEQY
TRBV4-3	TRBJ2-7	ASSQTGGDYEQY
TRBV27	TRBJ2-1	ASSSRGNNEQF
TRBV2	TRBJ2-7	ASSVGGPEQY
TRBV7-2	TRBJ1-1	ASSLSQNTEAF
TRBV6-5	TRBJ2-5	ASSYPRKTVQETQY
TRBV5-5	TRBJ2-3	ASSSGTANTDTQY
TRBV7-2	TRBJ2-3	ASNRAADTQY
TRBV2	TRBJ1-6	ASSGSRGRGNPKTDNSPLH
TRBV4-3	TRBJ1-1	ASSQDLGTRSKGRAEAF
TRBV7-9	TRBJ1-1	ASSQKTGGFSMNTEAF
TRBV12-5	TRBJ1-3	ASAPGTDLVGSGNTIY
TRBV9	TRBJ2-5	ASSVGLAGIETQY
TRBV11-3	TRBJ2-1	ASSLVFFRGSSYNEQF
TRBV27	TRBJ1-4	ASSSGTGGRGDEKLF
TRBV5-4	TRBJ1-4	ASSAPGQNREKLF
TRBV30	TRBJ2-3	AWSPGTGISTDTQY
TRBV18	TRBJ1-1	ASSRGREWNTEAF
TRBV6-1	TRBJ1-1	ASFPRRGGDTEAF
TRBV5-4	TRBJ1-4	ASSWDREKLF
TRBV5-1	TRBJ1-1	ASSLGVPGLTEAF
TRBV7-2	TRBJ2-4	ASSLGRRLAKNIQY
TRBV27	TRBJ1-2	ASSKIGGGRRDYGYT
TRBV7-6	TRBJ2-4	ASSLSGGRAKNIQY
TRBV20-1	TRBJ2-4	SAAQENIQY
TRBV6-6	TRBJ2-1	ASSYSGTGVFEQF
TRBV27	TRBJ2-5	ASSHRGGETQY
TRBV30	TRBJ1-5	AWTLGGAGNQPQH
TRBV7-2	TRBJ1-6	ASSPPLGQNSPLH
TRBV7-2	TRBJ1-1	ASSLVPSGTEAF
TRBV7-6	TRBJ2-5	ASSRNDASGRETQY
TRBV10-3	TRBJ2-3	AISPGATDTQY
TRBV6-6	TRBJ1-5	ASSSGQGAGRQPQH
TRBV27	TRBJ2-3	ASSGYRDSHGDTQY
TRBV7-2	.	ASKSPGAYEQY
TRBV18	TRBJ1-2	ASSPRGRGRGYYGYT
TRBV7-2	TRBJ1-2	ASSSGTGTYGYT
TRBV9	TRBJ2-3	ASSVGLFTDTQY
TRBV10-3	TRBJ2-2	AIRASGNEGTGELF
TRBV5-4	TRBJ1-2	ASSTGVPDLGYT
TRBV19	TRBJ1-1	ASSKGTGYTEAF
TRBV5-4	TRBJ2-7	ASSLYAGTYEQY
TRBV10-1	TRBJ2-7	ASSDSGSSYEQY
TRBV7-2	TRBJ2-3	ASSLKAAAPDTQY
TRBV4-3	TRBJ1-1	ASSQGTGYTEAF
TRBV5-6	TRBJ2-7	ASSSLTSGRIYEQY
TRBV2	TRBJ2-3	ASSEVKRQGADTQY
TRBV6-1	TRBJ2-7	ASRELAGVSEQY
TRBV10-3	TRBJ2-1	AISGTSGTSYNEQF
TRBV27	TRBJ1-4	ASSPQGMGEKLF
TRBV30	TRBJ2-1	AWSPTGGVGGSNEQF
TRBV6-5	TRBJ1-2	ASSYSIGAGGYGYT
TRBV5-6	TRBJ1-5	ASSRAGSLQPQH
TRBV10-3	TRBJ1-3	AISYPGSGNTIY
TRBV18	TRBJ1-1	ASSPPNTPNTEAF